The 32 T cell receptor beta chains below were found in one sample sequenced in a study of cytomegalovirus exposure and HLA in healthy donors. Vbeta (60) and Jbeta (13) primers were used in the PCR. TCRdb's table, derived via immunoSEQ multiplex PCR, lists solely in-frame clones and lacks some. In all, the sample yields approximately 60,000 clones. The specimen was PBMCs. These receptors were obtained from a man younger than 40 in good health and CMV-seropositive.

V and J are TRBV5-1 and TRBJ2-2, with 7 positions matching TRBD1. Germline CDR1 is SGHRS and CDR2 is YFSETQ. The V segment lost 6 bases and the J segment 3 bases; nucleotides outside the gene matches: 14. There are 17 residues in the CDR3. In DNA, the CDR3 is TGCGCCAGCACCCGACTACCTACAGGGGTCGACACCGGGGAGCTGTTTTTT. Protein product: CASTRLPTGVDTGELFF.

The chain couples TRBV6-1 to TRBJ2-7; tentative D call: TRBD1 (5 bases). This CDR3 is built from 12 residues. Germline V gene data show CDR1 as MNHNS and CDR2 as SASEGT. V was pared by 2 bases and J by 7 bases, with 9 bases between. This CDR3 reads CASSEKGWEQYF. The DNA of the CDR3 is TGTGCCAGCAGTGAAAAGGGGTGGGAGCAGTACTTC.

V usage is TRBV19 and J usage is TRBJ2-1; maybe TRBD2 (6 bases). V lost 4 bases to trimming and J lost 5 bases, with 18 bases between them. Germline V gene lookup returns CDR1 LNHDA and CDR2 SQIVND (reference sequence). CDR3 size: 16 residues. Written as DNA, the CDR3 is TGTGCCAGTAGTACGTATGCGGGAAAGACCGACAATGAGCAGTTCTTC. Its protein product is CASSTYAGKTDNEQFF.

The chain links TRBV6-1 to TRBJ1-2; TRBD1 matches at 7 bases. V was clipped by 0 bases and J by 2 bases; unmatched bases: 9. The CDR3 totals 17 residues. CDR1 and CDR2 from the germline V gene are MNHNS and SASEGT. Here the CDR3 reads CASSEALTGIRNYGYTF. For the CDR3, the DNA is TGTGCCAGCAGTGAAGCATTGACAGGGATACGCAACTATGGCTACACCTTC.

The chain is built from TRBV6-5 and TRBJ2-3; TRBD2 agrees at 12 bases. V was clipped by 5 bases and J by 3 bases; unmatched bases: 3. CDR1 and CDR2 from the germline V gene are MNHEY and SVGAGI. There are 15 residues in the CDR3. The CDR3 loop reads CASSPTSGGTDTQYF. CDR3 nucleotide sequence: TGTGCCAGCAGTCCGACTAGCGGGGGAACAGATACGCAGTATTTT.

The rearrangement joins TRBV4-1 to TRBJ2-7; 9 bases match TRBD1. Germline CDR1 MGHRA, CDR2 YSYEKL. V was clipped by 1 base and J by 1 base; unmatched bases: 2. This CDR3 is 15 amino acids long. CDR3 nucleotide sequence: TGCGCCAGCAGCCAAGGGGGACAGGGTTCCTACGAGCAGTACTTC. This sequence encodes CASSQGGQGSYEQYF.

To note about this clone: The sample has other DNA sequences that encode this CDR3 too. The J gene is TRBJ2-7, the V gene TRBV7-9; perhaps TRBD1 as D (5 bases). Trimming removed 5 bases at V and 1 base at J, with 9 bases between. Germline loops: CDR1 SEHNR, CDR2 FQNEAQ (reference sequence). The CDR3 contains 13 residues. Here the CDR3 reads CASSPGQSYEQYF. Here the CDR3 DNA reads TGTGCCAGCAGCCCCGGACAATCCTACGAGCAGTACTTC.

This rearrangement joins TRBV6-5 to TRBJ1-1, with TRBD1 matching 7 bases. The CDR3 is 12 residues long. Trimming removed 7 bases from V and 4 bases from J; junction bases left unmatched: 3. Looked up from germline, CDR1 is MNHEY and CDR2 is SVGAGI. This CDR3 reads CASTTGVTEAFF. The CDR3 nucleotides read TGTGCCAGCACAACAGGGGTCACTGAAGCTTTCTTT.

V usage is TRBV29-1 and J usage is TRBJ1-1; possible D gene TRBD1, 6 bases. The CDR3 consists of 13 residues. The germline CDR1 and CDR2 sequences are SQVTM and ANQGSEA. Trimming took off 3 bases at V and 0 bases at J, with 8 bases between the two ends. The CDR3 loop is CSVDGQMNTEAFF. The CDR3 DNA reads as TGCAGCGTTGATGGACAGATGAACACTGAAGCTTTCTTT.

CDR3 in amino acids: CAWSVGTGNTQPQHF. The DNA for the CDR3 is TGTGCCTGGAGTGTGGGGACAGGGAATACTCAGCCCCAGCATTTT. The chain couples TRBV30 to TRBJ1-5; 9 bases align to TRBD1. V was pared by 0 bases and J by 6 bases, with 6 bases of the junction left unmatched. This CDR3 spans 15 amino acids. Germline V gene sequence: CDR1 GTSNPN, CDR2 SVGIG (reference sequence).

The chain joins TRBV4-1 to TRBJ1-5; tentative D call: TRBD1 (6 bases). In germline, CDR1 is MGHRA, CDR2 YSYEKL. The CDR3 extends over 15 amino acids. The ends were cut back, 6 bases at V and 3 bases at J, with 15 bases in the middle. CDR3 amino acids: CASSLTTGYNQPQHF. CDR3 in DNA: TGCGCCAGCAGTCTGACTACAGGGTACAATCAGCCCCAGCATTTT.

The gene calls are TRBV27 and TRBJ1-2, with 8 bases that match TRBD1. V dropped 2 bases and J dropped 8; count of bases not matched to a gene: 10. The CDR3 sequence is 15 residues long. The germline V gene has CDR1 MNHEY and CDR2 SMNVEV (reference sequence). CDR3 in DNA: TGTGCCAGCAGTTTAGATTGGACAGGGTATTCGGGCTACACCTTC. Translating it yields CASSLDWTGYSGYTF.

This chain joins TRBV6-1 and TRBJ2-7; D perhaps matches TRBD1 (7 bases). The V and J ends lost 6 bases and 2 bases respectively, with 17 bases between them. This CDR3 spans 15 amino acids. Germline lookup yields CDR1 MNHNS and CDR2 SASEGT. DNA of the CDR3: TGTGCCAGCAGAGCCTGGAGGGGGCCCGCCTACGAGCAGTACTTC. Its translation: CASRAWRGPAYEQYF.

This rearrangement joins TRBV6-5 to TRBJ2-7; 10 nucleotides agree with TRBD1. Germline assignment: CDR1 MNHEY and CDR2 SVGAGI. The ends lost 3 bases at V and 0 bases at J; junction bases unmatched: 2. This CDR3 region has 15 residues. CDR3 DNA: TGTGCCAGCAGTTATAGACAGGGGGCCTCCTACGAGCAGTACTTC. Amino acid sequence: CASSYRQGASYEQYF.

The J gene is TRBJ1-1, the V gene TRBV7-6, with TRBD1 matching 10 bases. This CDR3 is 14 amino acids long. Germline CDR1 reads SGHVS; CDR2 reads FNYEAQ. The V and J ends lost 3 bases and 7 bases, in that order; junction bases with no gene match: 5. The CDR3 coding sequence is TGTGCCAGCAGCTTGGACGACAGGGGGCATGAAGCTTTCTTT. Amino acid sequence: CASSLDDRGHEAFF.

The CDR3 protein is CASSPVGRGDYGYTF. The CDR3, as DNA: TGTGCCAGCTCACCAGTAGGCAGGGGGGACTATGGCTACACCTTC. The chain employs TRBV18 and TRBJ1-2; TRBD1 aligns across 7 bases. The CDR3 length is 15 residues. The germline CDR1 and CDR2 sequences are KGHSH and LQKENI. The trim removed 2 bases at V and 3 bases at J, leaving 6 bases unmatched.

This sequence joins TRBV4-1 and TRBJ1-2; D gene uncertain. V was shortened by 1 base and J by 0 bases, with 9 bases between the two germline ends. Germline assignment: CDR1 MGHRA and CDR2 YSYEKL. The CDR3 length is 15 residues. This chain's CDR3 is CASSQGGLANYGYTF. DNA of the CDR3: TGCGCCAGCAGCCAAGGCGGTCTCGCTAACTATGGCTACACCTTC.

This chain links TRBV30 with TRBJ1-5; tentative D call: TRBD1 (5 bases). From germline, CDR1 is GTSNPN and CDR2 SVGIG (reference sequence). The ends were cut back, 1 base at V and 4 bases at J, with 11 bases in the middle. The CDR3 has 14 residues. CDR3 in amino acids: CAWSGGVGNQPQHF. The CDR3 bases are TGTGCCTGGAGTGGGGGGGTTGGAAATCAGCCCCAGCATTTT.

The chain employs TRBV4-2 and TRBJ2-1; D might be TRBD2 (5 bases). CDR1 is LGHNA and CDR2 is YNFKEQ in the germline V gene. Trimming shortened V by 3 bases and J by 7 bases, and 19 bases separated the two germline ends. The CDR3 consists of 16 residues. CDR3 nucleotide sequence: TGTGCCAGCAGCCATCCCACCGGGAATAGCGTGAATGAGCAGTTCTTC. Its translation: CASSHPTGNSVNEQFF.

This rearrangement joins TRBV4-1 to TRBJ2-1, with 9 bases that match TRBD2. The CDR3 sequence is 14 residues long. V trimming: 5 bases; J trimming: 10 bases; junction bases outside the gene matches: 9. Germline V gene data show CDR1 as MGHRA and CDR2 as YSYEKL. DNA for the CDR3: TGCGCCAGCAGCGGGGGACTAGCAGGCGGGGAGCAGTTCTTC. This sequence encodes CASSGGLAGGEQFF.

This chain joins TRBV29-1 and TRBJ2-2, with a possible D match to TRBD1 (6 bases). The germline V gene encodes CDR1 SQVTM and CDR2 ANQGSEA. The CDR3 has 14 residues. V gave up 6 bases and J gave up 4 bases, with 15 bases separating them. The CDR3 is CSVPTGTLTGELFF. Written as DNA, the CDR3 is TGCAGCGTCCCAACCGGGACACTCACCGGGGAGCTGTTTTTT.

The chain combines TRBV29-1 with TRBJ2-7; 8 bases fit TRBD1. CDR1 and CDR2 (germline): SQVTM, ANQGSEA. The V gene end was trimmed by 5 bases and the J gene end by 5 bases; junction bases not matched to a gene: 23. This CDR3 region has 18 residues. The CDR3 loop is CSVFRGGQGQAKGNEQYF. The CDR3 DNA reads as TGCAGCGTTTTTCGGGGCGGACAGGGCCAGGCCAAAGGTAACGAGCAGTACTTC.

The chain links TRBV4-2 to TRBJ2-7; the match to TRBD1 covers 8 bases. V was pared by 3 bases and J by 2 bases, with 9 bases of the junction left unmatched. The germline gives CDR1 LGHNA, CDR2 YNFKEQ. This CDR3 region has 16 residues. As DNA, the CDR3 is TGTGCCAGCAGCCAGGTACCGGGACAGGAGGCCTACGAGCAGTACTTC. Translating gives CASSQVPGQEAYEQYF.

The chain has TRBV9 and TRBJ2-1; TRBD1 matches at 8 bases. Looked up from germline, CDR1 is SGDLS and CDR2 is YYNGEE. This CDR3 has 15 amino acids. V was clipped by 3 bases and J by 1 base; unmatched bases: 3. The CDR3 DNA reads TGTGCCAGCAGCGACCGGGACAGGTCCTACAATGAGCAGTTCTTC. Its translation is CASSDRDRSYNEQFF.

This rearrangement joins TRBV6-1 to TRBJ2-7; 7 bases are a match to TRBD2. Germline values: CDR1 MNHNS, CDR2 SASEGT. There are 14 residues in the CDR3. The V and J ends lost 2 bases and 4 bases, in that order; junction bases with no gene match: 5. The CDR3 coding sequence is TGTGCCAGCAGTGAAAGACTAGCTGGGTACGAGCAGTACTTC. Protein: CASSERLAGYEQYF.

The chain is built from TRBV6-5 and TRBJ2-7, with TRBD1 identical over 10 bases. The CDR3 totals 15 residues. Germline CDR1 is MNHEY and CDR2 is SVGAGI. V dropped 3 bases and J dropped 2; count of bases not matched to a gene: 4. CDR3 bases: TGTGCCAGCAGTTATAGACAGGGGGCCGCCTACGAGCAGTACTTC. It yields the protein CASSYRQGAAYEQYF.

The chain employs TRBV14 and TRBJ2-1; TRBD2 agrees at 8 bases. Germline CDR1 and CDR2: SGHDN and FVKESK. This CDR3 has 14 amino acids. Unmatched junction bases numbered 2, after V lost 1 base and J lost 6 bases. The CDR3 sequence: CASSQGGTSNEQFF. The CDR3 DNA is TGTGCCAGCAGCCAAGGCGGGACTAGCAATGAGCAGTTCTTC. Variable domain in full (rest from reference TRBV14 and TRBJ2-1): EAGVTQFPSHSVIEKGQTVTLRCDPISGHDNLYWYRRVMGKEIKFLLHFVKESKQDESGMPNNRFLAERTGGTYSTLKVQPAELEDSGVYFCASSQGGTSNEQFFGPGTRLTVL.

This chain connects TRBV5-6 to TRBJ2-7; 9 bases fit TRBD1. Per the germline V gene, CDR1 is SGHDT and CDR2 is YYEEEE. This CDR3 spans 15 amino acids. V lost 3 bases to trimming and J lost 4 bases; unmatched junction nucleotides: 8. CDR3 nucleotides: TGTGCCAGCAGCTATTGGGACAGGGACCTTTACGAGCAGTACTTC. Its translation is CASSYWDRDLYEQYF.

The rearrangement uses TRBV30 and TRBJ1-3; D not certain. The V end lost 4 bases, the J end lost 0 bases, and 10 bases lay between the germline ends. From germline, CDR1 is GTSNPN and CDR2 SVGIG (reference sequence). The CDR3 is 14 residues long. The CDR3 DNA reads as TGTGCCTGGATCTCGCGTTTCTCTGGAAACACCATATATTTT. This encodes CAWISRFSGNTIYF.

This rearrangement joins TRBV6-1 to TRBJ1-5; 7 nucleotides line up with TRBD1. The germline V gene has CDR1 MNHNS and CDR2 SASEGT. J gave up 6 bases and V 1 base, and 12 bases lay outside the gene matches. The CDR3 consists of 17 residues. CDR3: CASSEGQGRGWGQPQHF. CDR3 nucleotide sequence: TGTGCCAGCAGTGAAGGACAGGGTCGGGGTTGGGGTCAGCCCCAGCATTTT.

The chain carries TRBV6-1 and TRBJ2-7; a possible D gene is TRBD2 (5 bases). V shed 5 bases and J shed 7 bases, with 15 bases lying between them. The CDR3 has 13 residues. CDR1 and CDR2 (germline): MNHNS, SASEGT. CDR3 nucleotides: TGTGCCAGCAGTCTGGGAGAGACGGGGGAGCAGTACTTC. Protein sequence: CASSLGETGEQYF.

This rearrangement joins TRBV6-4 to TRBJ1-1; D is unresolved. Germline V gene data show CDR1 as MRHNA and CDR2 as SNTAGT. V lost 5 bases and J lost 0, with 10 bases in between. CDR3 size: 14 residues. The CDR3 sequence is CASSPSRVNTEAFF. The CDR3 nucleotides are TGTGCCAGCAGTCCATCCCGGGTGAACACTGAAGCTTTCTTT.